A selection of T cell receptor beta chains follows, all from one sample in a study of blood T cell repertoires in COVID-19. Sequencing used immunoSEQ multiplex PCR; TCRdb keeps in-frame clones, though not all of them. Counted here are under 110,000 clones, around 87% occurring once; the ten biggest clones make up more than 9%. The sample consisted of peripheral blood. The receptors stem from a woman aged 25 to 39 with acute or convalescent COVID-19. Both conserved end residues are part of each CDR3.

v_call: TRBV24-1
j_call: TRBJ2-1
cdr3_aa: CATSDLLAGNNEQFF

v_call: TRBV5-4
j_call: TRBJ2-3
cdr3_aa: CASSPRDSTDTQYF

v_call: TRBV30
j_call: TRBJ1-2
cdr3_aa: CAWSVASSGFPYGYTF

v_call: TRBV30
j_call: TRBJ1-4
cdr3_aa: CAWSDRTGRGEKLFF

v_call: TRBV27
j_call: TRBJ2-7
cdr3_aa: CASSTRTGTYEQYF

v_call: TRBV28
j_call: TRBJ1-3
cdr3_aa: CASSLGGLPGNTIYF

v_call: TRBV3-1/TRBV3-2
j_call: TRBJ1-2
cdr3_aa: CASSPTGNYGYTF

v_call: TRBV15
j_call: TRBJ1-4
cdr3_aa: CATSRASGTGGEKLFF

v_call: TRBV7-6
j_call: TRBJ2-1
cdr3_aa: CASSSPADRASEQFF

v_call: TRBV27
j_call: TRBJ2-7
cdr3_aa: CASSRGQGSSYEQYF

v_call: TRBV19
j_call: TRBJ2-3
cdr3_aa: CASKRQTWGADTQYF

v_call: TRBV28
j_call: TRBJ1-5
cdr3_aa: CASRTALSNQPQHF

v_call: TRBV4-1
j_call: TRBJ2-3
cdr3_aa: CASSKLIDTDTQYF

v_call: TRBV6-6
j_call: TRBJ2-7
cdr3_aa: CASSGTGEGGEQYF

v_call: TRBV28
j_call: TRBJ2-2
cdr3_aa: CASSLDRGTGELFF